This T cell receptor (beta chain) appears in the sequencing data of a study of blood T cell repertoires in COVID-19. The germline CDR1 and CDR2 sequences are KGHDR and SFDVKD. V shed 5 bases and J shed 7 bases, with 13 bases lying between them. CDR3 size: 13 residues. Sequencing was performed with immunoSEQ multiplex PCR; in TCRdb, only in-frame clones are kept and a portion is missing. Among 250,000 or so clones, 80% to 95% were seen once, and the ten largest hold approximately 3%. Material: PBMCs or T cells enriched from blood (not recorded which). This TCR was sampled from a man aged 35-49 years who had been exposed to COVID-19. The gene calls are TRBV24-1 and TRBJ1-2, with D perhaps TRBD1 (5 bases). The chain's CDR3 is CATSVGGGRGYTF. Here the CDR3 DNA reads TGTGCCACCAGTGTTGGGGGGGGACGTGGCTACACCTTC.